Reported below is one TCR beta chain. The sample holds many counts of this clonotype. Its target antigen remains unknown. No base-level quality is on record; no much larger clone is a single base apart. The sample originates from a study of neurological immune-mediated disorders (dated by TCRdb to 2018 to 2020). Background on the whole study: Among the roughly 35 multiple sclerosis patients, approximately 30 had relapsing-remitting MS and 3 had secondary progressive MS. Peripheral blood TCR-beta repertoires from HTLV-I-associated myelopathy (HAM/TSP) patients, multiple sclerosis patients and healthy controls were compared by UMI-based sequencing. The cohort included approximately 68 subjects: 14 with HAM/TSP, approximately 35 with multiple sclerosis, and approximately 20 healthy controls. Alongside PBMC samples, the set of about 97 TCR-beta libraries contained longitudinal samples, technical triplicates, and paired CD4+ and CD8+ T-cell subsets that had been sorted.

To synthesize cDNA, template-switch 5'RACE was performed with a primer carrying a 10-nucleotide random unique molecular identifier so that each TCR transcript was tagged. Each sequencing run produced over 160 million TCR-beta sequences covering 15-18 subjects. The RNeasy kit was used to extract total RNA. The KAPA Real-time Library Amplification kit was used to amplify TCR-beta VDJ regions with primers for the TCR constant region and the 5'RACE anchor. Sample indexes and Illumina adaptors were added in a first PCR, and a second PCR then increased library yield. After Ampure bead purification, the roughly 650 bp TCR product was size-selected on a 2% E-gel SizeSelection system. Before pooling, library quality was assessed on a Bioanalyzer, concentration was determined with Qubit, and library quantification was performed with the Kapa Library Quantification kit. An Illumina HiSeq 2500 sequenced the libraries paired-end 2 x 150 bp. To increase sequence diversity, roughly 24-32% phiX was spiked into each library pool. Processing in the source paper ran as follows. Quality-filtered reads were processed with the UMI-based MiGEC pipeline, and over 75% of raw TCR sequences were removed by the MiGEC pipeline during error correction. VDJ genes were aligned to IMGT germline references, and each clonotype was defined by a unique CDR3 amino acid sequence together with V-J genes. Clonal expansion, Shannon diversity and CDR3 relatedness (CalcPairwiseDistances, ClusterSamples) were evaluated with VDJtools, and phylogenetic trees were built with CLCbio workbench. Using coefficient-of-variation modelling across technical triplicates, the study counted a clone as expanded if it had at least 8 unique UMIs. Starting from the raw public reads, TCRdb applied fastp trimming at Q25, assembled clones with MiXCR and retained in-frame beta chains. When rows share a CDR3 protein, they turn into one entry using the most common DNA and genes. TCRdb's processing, not the authors' own work, is the source of the V and J calls. A total of 50,000 to 70,000 distinct CDR3 sequences appear in this sample, 2% to 3% of them only once. Of the sample, around 3% is held by the ten largest clones.

The CDR3 measures 15 amino acids from cysteine to phenylalanine. The CDR3 DNA has 45 bases and is translated from base 1. The germline V gene encodes CDR1 DFQATT and CDR2 SNEGSKA (reference sequence). V ends up 1 base short and J 2 bases short, with an unmatched junction base count of 6. Broader findings and caveats from the paper: The MS cluster was not associated with any clinical or MRI features, and the authors stated that larger cohorts are needed. Expanded clones from different subjects shared no identical CDR3 amino acid sequences, which suggests that TCR-beta repertoires were private in all groups. TCR clonal expansion was highest in HAM/TSP patients and lowest in MS patients, with MS patients falling below even healthy controls. In a phylogenetic analysis, the repertoires of 18 out of 34 MS patients fell into a single cluster of related CDR3 sequences, pointing to a possible signature at the repertoire level.

For unsorted PBMC libraries, 2 million PBMCs were used after storage in RNAlater at -80 degrees C until RNA extraction. The multiple sclerosis patients were enrolled in a US clinical protocol that evaluated disease progression with magnetic resonance imaging. Peripheral blood underwent Ficoll-Hypaque density gradient centrifugation to isolate PBMCs, which were then cryopreserved in liquid nitrogen. The rearrangement joined TRBV20-1 to TRBJ2-5, and 8 junctional nucleotides match TRBD1. The receptor's source is a man in his fifties or sixties with multiple sclerosis. The sample taken for sequencing was PBMCs. For the CDR3, the sequence is CSARAIQGEQETQYF. The nucleotides read TGCAGTGCTAGAGCAATACAGGGGGAACAAGAGACCCAGTACTTC.